This T cell receptor (beta chain) derives from a study of cytomegalovirus exposure and HLA in healthy donors. Study overall: A previous analysis identified 117 million unique TCR beta sequences derived from roughly 180 million T cells. Counted in an early data release were about 85 million unique TCRs from HLA-typed donors. Study-wide findings and caveats: A later analysis found TCR association rates differed by HLA locus, highest for DRB1 and lowest for HLA-C.

As for this clone: Its target is unknown.

60 Vbeta and 13 Jbeta primers were used in PCR. Clones were sequenced by immunoSEQ multiplex PCR, and TCRdb holds only the in-frame ones, with some missing. Recorded for this sample: 45,000 to 60,000 clones. V was clipped by 1 base and J by 7 bases, with 11 bases between them. The germline CDR1 and CDR2 sequences are GTSNPN and SVGIG (reference sequence). This CDR3 has 13 amino acids. Sequencing was carried out using PBMCs. The sequence was obtained from a female donor in good health and CMV-seronegative. The chain employs TRBV30 and TRBJ1-5; D uncertain. Written as DNA, the CDR3 is TGTGCCTGGAGTGCGAGGGAGGGCCAGCCCCAGCATTTT. It encodes CAWSAREGQPQHF. Supplemented by reference TRBV30 and TRBJ1-5, the full variable domain reads SQTIHQWPATLVQPVGSPLSLECTVEGTSNPNLYWYRQAAGRGLQLLFYSVGIGQISSEVPQNLSASRPQDRQFILSSKKLLLSDSGFYLCAWSAREGQPQHFGDGTRLSIL.